Each of the 2 T cell receptor beta chains below was sequenced from the same sample in a study of blood T cell repertoires in COVID-19. The repertoire was sequenced with immunoSEQ multiplex PCR; TCRdb's copy has only in-frame clones and lacks some. Of 55,000 to 70,000 clones listed, approximately 90% are singletons. Sequenced input: PBMCs or T cells enriched from blood (not recorded which). The receptors originated from a woman aged 40 to 49 who had recovered from COVID-19.

This clone has just a few counts. DNA for the CDR3: TGTGCCAGCAGCGCCAGGGTTGACACTGAAGCTTTCTTT. Translation: CASSARVDTEAFF. The J gene is TRBJ1-1, the V gene TRBV7-8; TRBD1 is a possible D gene (5 bases). Germline CDR1 and CDR2: SGHVS and FQNEAQ. V was trimmed by 5 bases and J by 3 bases, leaving 10 bases between them. The CDR3 spans 13 residues.

The V call is TRBV9, the J call TRBJ1-3, with D unclear. Germline assignment: CDR1 SGDLS and CDR2 YYNGEE. Trimming took off 3 bases at V and 3 bases at J, with 4 bases between the two ends. CDR3 length: 12 residues. The CDR3 region is CASSANGNTIYF. DNA of the CDR3: TGTGCCAGCAGCGCCAATGGAAACACCATATATTTT.